Below, 20 T cell receptor beta chains from the same sample are listed, as sequenced in a study of CD8 T cells in ankylosing spondylitis. Using its own MiXCR run on the 5' RACE reads, TCRdb lists one record per CDR3 protein. The sample has about 100,000 distinct CDR3 sequences, 24% seen once. Source material: synovial fluid, either unsorted or a sorted T cell fraction (not recorded which). All receptors derive from a male donor with ankylosing spondylitis.

The gene calls are TRBV7-9 and TRBJ2-1, with a weak D call TRBD1 (6 bases). The V end was cut by 5 bases, the J end by 4 bases, with 18 bases between. Germline CDR1 reads SEHNR; CDR2 reads FQNEAQ (reference sequence). The CDR3 length is 16 residues. CDR3 amino acids: CASSLETGNIYNEQFF. The CDR3 DNA is TGTGCCAGCAGCCTAGAGACAGGAAACATTTACAATGAGCAGTTCTTC.

V and J are TRBV11-2 and TRBJ2-7; 11 bases map to TRBD2. J was trimmed by 1 base and V by 6 bases; bases with no gene match: 14. Germline CDR1 reads SGHAT; CDR2 reads FQNNGV. CDR3 size: 18 residues. The CDR3 bases are TGTGCCAGCAGTTATGGGACTAGCGGAGGGTGGAGGTCCTACGAGCAGTACGTC. It encodes CASSYGTSGGWRSYEQYV.

The CDR3 spells CASSSPRVPNEKLFF. Here the CDR3 DNA reads TGTGCCAGCAGCTCTCCCCGGGTCCCGAATGAAAAACTGTTTTTT. J is TRBJ1-4 and V is TRBV7-9; D not certain. CDR3 size: 15 residues. Germline V gives CDR1 SEHNR, CDR2 FQNEAQ (reference sequence). V dropped 4 bases and J dropped 5 bases, with 14 bases sitting between them.

This clonotype appeared a single time. This sequence joins TRBV19 and TRBJ2-3, with 10 positions matching TRBD2. The germline V gene encodes CDR1 LNHDA and CDR2 SQIVND (reference sequence). The CDR3 extends over 16 amino acids. The V and J ends lost 1 base and 6 bases, in that order; junction bases with no gene match: 7. The CDR3, as DNA: TGTGCCAGTAGTATAGGTCTAGCGGGAGTCGTCGATACGCAGTATTTT. Its protein product is CASSIGLAGVVDTQYF.

By sample share, this clonotype is medium-sized. The V and J genes are TRBV7-2 and TRBJ2-5; possible D gene TRBD1, 7 bases. Looked up from germline, CDR1 is SGHTA and CDR2 is FQGNSA. Trimming took off 2 bases at V and 7 bases at J, with 14 bases between the two ends. The length of the CDR3 is 14 residues. This chain's CDR3 is CASSLNRGGGTQYF. The CDR3 bases are TGTGCCAGCAGCTTAAACAGGGGAGGTGGGACCCAGTACTTC.

As DNA, the CDR3 is TGTGCCACCAGTGACGTAGCGGGGGGAGACAATGAGCAGTTCTTC. It specifies CATSDVAGGDNEQFF. This chain joins TRBV24-1 and TRBJ2-1, with 10 bases that match TRBD2. This CDR3 contains 15 residues. The germline gives CDR1 KGHDR, CDR2 SFDVKD. J lost 5 bases, V lost 4 bases, and 4 bases had no gene match.

In its sample, this clonotype was seen a few times. The chain employs TRBV12-3 or TRBV12-4 and TRBJ2-1; D is tentatively TRBD1 or TRBD2 (5 bases each). The CDR3 is made up of 16 amino acids. V was shortened by 5 bases and J by 6 bases, with 20 bases between the two germline ends. DNA of the CDR3: TGTGCCAGCAGTCCCCGAGGGGTACTTTCCACCAATGAGCAGTTCTTC. This gives the protein CASSPRGVLSTNEQFF.

The CDR3 sequence: CASSPLPGQIPYEQYV. The CDR3, as DNA: TGTGCCAGCAGCCCCCTCCCCGGACAAATCCCTTACGAGCAGTACGTC. The V gene is TRBV7-9, the J gene TRBJ2-7; D might be TRBD1 (5 bases). V lost 5 bases and J lost 4, with 21 bases in between. Per germline, CDR1 SEHNR and CDR2 FQNEAQ (reference sequence). This CDR3 region has 16 residues.

The V and J genes are TRBV5-1 and TRBJ1-6; D ambiguous. The CDR3 is 14 residues long. Germline V gives CDR1 SGHRS, CDR2 YFSETQ. Trimming pared 6 bases from V and 7 bases from J, leaving 14 bases between. CDR3 protein: CASTLGQRNSPLHF. The CDR3 coding sequence is TGCGCCAGCACCTTAGGCCAGAGGAATTCACCCCTCCACTTT. Complete variable domain (other parts from reference TRBV5-1 and TRBJ1-6): KAGVTQTPRYLIKTRGQQVTLSCSPISGHRSVSWYQQTPGQGLQFLFEYFSETQRNKGNFPGRFSGRQFSNSRSEMNVSTLELGDSALYLCASTLGQRNSPLHFGNGTRLTVT.

The chain has TRBV7-8 and TRBJ2-1; D may match TRBD1 or TRBD2 (7 bases each). The CDR3 sequence is 15 residues long. Trimming took off 2 bases at V and 7 bases at J, with 15 bases between the two ends. CDR1 and CDR2 (germline): SGHVS, FQNEAQ. CDR3 DNA: TGTGCCAGCAGCTTAAGGGAGGGACAGCGGAATGAGCAGTTCTTC. Protein product: CASSLREGQRNEQFF.

V gene TRBV20-1 combines with J gene TRBJ2-7; a possible D gene is TRBD1 (6 bases). CDR1 is DFQATT, CDR2 SNEGSKA, per germline (reference sequence). The CDR3 has 14 residues. Trimming took 2 bases from V and 2 from J, leaving 13 bases between them. The CDR3 DNA follows: TGCAGTGCTAGACCCACGGGACACCCCTACGAGCAGTACGTC. This translates into CSARPTGHPYEQYV.

This clonotype was picked up a small number of times. V usage is TRBV7-6 and J usage is TRBJ2-1, with 8 bases aligning to TRBD2. Trimming removed 5 bases from V and 11 bases from J; junction bases left unmatched: 14. The germline V gene encodes CDR1 SGHVS and CDR2 FNYEAQ. CDR3 length: 15 amino acids. DNA for the CDR3: TGTGCCAGCAGCCAAGGTAGGGCGGCGGGAGGCAAGCAGTTCTTC. It codes for CASSQGRAAGGKQFF.

There are a few counts of this clonotype. CDR3 sequence reads: CASSQSVGLGVGEQFF. The CDR3 DNA is TGTGCCAGCAGCCAAAGTGTCGGACTAGGAGTCGGTGAGCAGTTCTTC. The chain couples TRBV3-1 to TRBJ2-1, with 7 positions matching TRBD2. The V segment lost 2 bases and the J segment 9 bases; nucleotides outside the gene matches: 13. CDR3 length: 16 amino acids. Per germline, CDR1 LGHDT and CDR2 YNNKEL (reference sequence).

The chain combines TRBV7-9 with TRBJ2-1; D possibly uses TRBD1 or TRBD2 (5 bases each). This CDR3 contains 16 residues. In germline, CDR1 is SEHNR, CDR2 FQNEAQ (reference sequence). V lost 0 bases to trimming and J lost 8 bases, with 17 bases between them. CDR3: CASSLAAPAEGYEQFF. For the CDR3, the DNA is TGTGCCAGCAGCTTAGCAGCTCCCGCCGAGGGGTATGAGCAGTTCTTC.

The chain has TRBV16 and TRBJ1-5; 8 bases align to TRBD1. J gave up 3 bases and V 1 base, and 2 bases lay outside the gene matches. This CDR3 region has 15 residues. Germline-derived CDR1 and CDR2 are KGHSY and FQNENV. The CDR3 DNA follows: TGTGCCAGCAGCCAATGGGACAGGTACAATCAGCCCCAGCATTTT. Translation: CASSQWDRYNQPQHF.

The table lists this clonotype with many counts. The rearrangement links TRBV11-3 to TRBJ1-1, with D unclear. Germline CDR1 is SGHNT and CDR2 is YENEEA. V shed 5 bases and J shed 4 bases, with 11 bases lying between them. The CDR3 runs 13 residues. The CDR3 sequence: CASSVVYGTEAFF. The DNA for the CDR3 is TGTGCCAGCAGCGTCGTTTACGGCACTGAAGCTTTCTTT.

The genes are TRBV6-1 and TRBJ1-1; D not resolved. The CDR3 runs 12 residues. Germline CDR1 and CDR2: MNHNS and SASEGT. Trimming stripped 5 bases from V and 4 bases from J, with 8 bases between. The CDR3 bases are TGTGCCAGCAGTCGGGCTTCCACTGAAGCTTTCTTT. It encodes CASSRASTEAFF.

This rearrangement joins TRBV20-1 to TRBJ2-3; D is unclear. Trimming pared 0 bases from V and 5 bases from J, leaving 12 bases between. From germline, CDR1 is DFQATT and CDR2 SNEGSKA (reference sequence). This CDR3 is built from 14 residues. DNA for the CDR3: TGCAGTGCTAGAGATGAGCGAGTAAGAGATACGCAGTATTTT. This codes for CSARDERVRDTQYF.

A few counts support this clonotype. V gene TRBV28 combines with J gene TRBJ2-5, with 12 bases fitting TRBD2. This CDR3 is 14 amino acids long. V was clipped by 5 bases and J by 3 bases; unmatched bases: 1. CDR1 is MDHEN and CDR2 is SYDVKM in the germline V gene. CDR3: CASSPSGREETQYF. CDR3 bases: TGTGCCAGCAGTCCTAGCGGGAGGGAAGAGACCCAGTACTTC.

This clonotype occurred many times. In nucleotides, the CDR3 is TGCGCCAGCAGCTTGGTCGGGGGGAGCTATGAAAAACTGTTTTTT. This codes for CASSLVGGSYEKLFF. The rearrangement joins TRBV5-1 to TRBJ1-4, with a possible D match to TRBD1 (5 bases). Germline V gene data show CDR1 as SGHRS and CDR2 as YFSETQ. The CDR3 spans 15 residues. V was clipped by 0 bases and J by 6 bases, with 12 bases between them.